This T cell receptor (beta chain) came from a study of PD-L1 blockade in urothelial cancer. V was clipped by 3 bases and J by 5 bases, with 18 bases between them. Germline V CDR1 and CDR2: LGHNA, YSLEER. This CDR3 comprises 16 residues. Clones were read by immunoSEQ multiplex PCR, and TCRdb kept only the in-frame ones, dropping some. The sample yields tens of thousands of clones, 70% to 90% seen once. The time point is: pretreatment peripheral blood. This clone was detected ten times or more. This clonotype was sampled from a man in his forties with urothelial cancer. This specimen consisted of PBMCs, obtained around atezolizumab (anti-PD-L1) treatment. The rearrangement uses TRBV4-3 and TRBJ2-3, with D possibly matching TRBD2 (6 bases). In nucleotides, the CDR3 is TGCGCCAGCAGCCAGGGGGGTCGCAGCCTTGGAGATACGCAGTATTTT. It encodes CASSQGGRSLGDTQYF.